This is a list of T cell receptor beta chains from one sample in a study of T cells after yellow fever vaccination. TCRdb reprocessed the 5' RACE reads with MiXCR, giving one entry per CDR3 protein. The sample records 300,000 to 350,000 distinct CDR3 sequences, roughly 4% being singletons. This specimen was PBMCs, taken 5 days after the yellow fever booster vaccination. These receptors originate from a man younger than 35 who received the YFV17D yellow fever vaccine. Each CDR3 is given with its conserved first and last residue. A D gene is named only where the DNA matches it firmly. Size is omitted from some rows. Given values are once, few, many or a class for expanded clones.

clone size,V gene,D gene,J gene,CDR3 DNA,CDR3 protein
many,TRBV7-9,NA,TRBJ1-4,TGTGCCAGCAGCGCGGAGTATGAAAAACTGTTTTTT,CASSAEYEKLFF
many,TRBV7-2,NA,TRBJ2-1,TGTGCCAGCGGGACGGGGAATACTAATGAGCAGTTCTTC,CASGTGNTNEQFF
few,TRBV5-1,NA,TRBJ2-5,NA,CASILVAGKEETQYF
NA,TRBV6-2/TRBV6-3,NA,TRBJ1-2,TGTGCCAGCACCGGACTCGGGGCTGGCTACACCTTC,CASTGLGAGYTF
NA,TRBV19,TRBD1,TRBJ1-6,TGTGCCAGCAGAGACAGGGGAAGCTCACCCCTCCACTTT,CASRDRGSSPLHF
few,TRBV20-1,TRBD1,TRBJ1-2,TGCAGTGTCCCTGGGACAGCCTATGGCTACACCTTC,CSVPGTAYGYTF
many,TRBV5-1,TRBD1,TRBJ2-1,TGCGCCACCGCCAGGACAGGGGGCATAAATGAGCAGTTCTTC,CATARTGGINEQFF
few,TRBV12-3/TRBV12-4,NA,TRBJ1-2,TGTGCCAGCAGCTCGAGGGGACTCGGTACCTTGAACTATGGCTACACCTTC,CASSSRGLGTLNYGYTF
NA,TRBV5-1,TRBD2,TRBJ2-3,TGCGCCAGCAGCCGAGGGGCGGGGGACTCCACAGATACGCAGTATTTT,CASSRGAGDSTDTQYF
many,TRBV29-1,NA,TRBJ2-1,TGCAGCGGTACAGGGCGACAGTCCTACAATGAGCAGTTCTTC,CSGTGRQSYNEQFF
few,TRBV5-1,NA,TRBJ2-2,TGCGCCATCAGGAAGGACAATACGAACACCGGGGAGCTGTTTTTT,CAIRKDNTNTGELFF
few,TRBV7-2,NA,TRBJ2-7,TGTGCCAGCAGCTTAGTAGAATCCTACGAGCAGTACTTC,CASSLVESYEQYF
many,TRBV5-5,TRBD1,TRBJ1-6,TGTGCCAGCAGCTTTGGACAGGGCTGGAATTCACCCCTCCACTTT,CASSFGQGWNSPLHF
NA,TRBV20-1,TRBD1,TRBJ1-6,TGCAGTGCTGCCGGACAGGGCGATACTTCACCCCTCCACTTT,CSAAGQGDTSPLHF
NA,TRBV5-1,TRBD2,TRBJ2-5,TGCGCCAGCAGCCGGACACCGACTAGCGGGGGCGAAGAGACCCAGTACTTC,CASSRTPTSGGEETQYF
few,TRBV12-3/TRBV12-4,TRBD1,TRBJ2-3,TGTGCCAGCAGGCCCGGGACAGGAGGCGCAGATACGCAGTATTTT,CASRPGTGGADTQYF
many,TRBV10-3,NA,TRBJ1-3,TGTGCCATCATGCAGGGTTCTGGAAACACCATATATTTT,CAIMQGSGNTIYF
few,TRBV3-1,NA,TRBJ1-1,TGTGCCAGCAGCCCAGACCCAGGGATCGGCACTGAAGCTTTCTTT,CASSPDPGIGTEAFF
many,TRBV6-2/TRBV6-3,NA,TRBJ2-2,TGTGCCAGCAGTTACCTCCCGTCGACAGGGAACACCGGGGAGCTGTTTTTT,CASSYLPSTGNTGELFF
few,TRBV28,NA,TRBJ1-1,TGTGCCAGCAGTTTATCTTTTGAAGCTTTCTTT,CASSLSFEAFF
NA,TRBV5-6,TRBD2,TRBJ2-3,TGTGCCAGCAGATCAGCGGGGCCCACAGATACGCAGTATTTT,CASRSAGPTDTQYF
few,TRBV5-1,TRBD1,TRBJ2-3,TGCGCCAGCAGTGGGGGGACAGGGTTTACAGATACGCAGTATTTT,CASSGGTGFTDTQYF
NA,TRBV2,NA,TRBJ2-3,TGTGCCAGCGGCAGGGGTGAAGATACGCAGTATTTT,CASGRGEDTQYF
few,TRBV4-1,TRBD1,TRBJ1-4,TGCGCCAGCAGCCAAGGACCCGACAGGGCCGGGGAAAAACTGTTTTTT,CASSQGPDRAGEKLFF
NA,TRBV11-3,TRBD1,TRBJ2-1,TGTGCCAGCAGCTTAGCCACAGGGGGCCATAGAGGTGAGCAGTTCTTC,CASSLATGGHRGEQFF
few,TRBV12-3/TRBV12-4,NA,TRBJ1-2,TGTGCCAGCAGTTCTACTTCCGGTGGCTACACCTTC,CASSSTSGGYTF
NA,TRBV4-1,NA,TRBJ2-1,TGCGCCAGCAGCCCGGGCCGAGGACGGGGACCCTACAATGAGCAGTTCTTC,CASSPGRGRGPYNEQFF
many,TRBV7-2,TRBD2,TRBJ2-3,TGTGCCAGCAGCCCAAGGCGACTAGCGGGGGGGACAGATACGCAGTATTTT,CASSPRRLAGGTDTQYF
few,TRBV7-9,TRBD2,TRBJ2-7,TGTGCCAGTCGCGGGGGAAGCCCCTACGAGCAGTACTTC,CASRGGSPYEQYF
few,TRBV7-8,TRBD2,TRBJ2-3,TGTGCCAGCAAAGCGGCCCTAGCGGGGGGGCCTCCGCAGTATTTT,CASKAALAGGPPQYF
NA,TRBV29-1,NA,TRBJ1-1,TGCAGCGTTGCGAGGGACGGCATGAACACTGAAGCTTTCTTT,CSVARDGMNTEAFF
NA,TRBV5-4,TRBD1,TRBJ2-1,TGTGCCAGCAGCTTGCCCGACAGGGGCAATGAGCAGTTCTTC,CASSLPDRGNEQFF
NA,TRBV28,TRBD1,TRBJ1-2,TGTGCCAGCAGTTTAACGGCAGGGGGCGTGTCGGATGGCTACACCTTC,CASSLTAGGVSDGYTF
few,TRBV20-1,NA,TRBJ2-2,NA,CSARDSGQGPTGELFF
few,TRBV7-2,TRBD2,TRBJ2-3,TGTGCCAGCAGCTTAGAACCTAGCGGGGTGGATACGCAGTATTTT,CASSLEPSGVDTQYF